Listed below are T cell receptor beta chains from one sample, sequenced in a study of T cell changes during pregnancy in multiple sclerosis. The method was immunoSEQ multiplex PCR; TCRdb's version includes in-frame clones alone and lacks a portion of them. The sample contains about 83,000 clones, about 90% of which appear only once. This material consisted of PBMCs, taken in the first trimester of pregnancy. The receptors stem from a female donor in good health, serving as a control in a pregnancy study. Some clones in this sample may be carry-over from other donors' samples. The CDR3 runs from the conserved cysteine through the conserved F or W. The D gene is left open where the match is weak. The size field is filled for only some rows; it gives once, few, many or a size class.

TRBV28,-,TRBJ1-5,once,CASRLPGRSDQPQHF,TGTGCCAGCAGGCTGCCTGGGCGTTCCGATCAGCCCCAGCATTTT
TRBV29-1,-,TRBJ2-1,-,CSAPSGAYNEQFF,TGCAGCGCGCCCAGCGGAGCTTACAATGAGCAGTTCTTC
TRBV6-1,TRBD1,TRBJ2-7,-,CASSEFLVGQGKVEQYF,TGTGCCAGCAGTGAATTTTTAGTCGGACAGGGGAAAGTAGAGCAGTACTTC
TRBV14,TRBD1,TRBJ2-7,-,CASSQNFRTGDFYEQYF,TGTGCCAGCAGCCAAAACTTCCGGACAGGAGACTTCTACGAGCAGTACTTC
TRBV28,-,TRBJ2-7,-,CASSWRPKTYEQYF,TGTGCCAGCAGTTGGCGGCCGAAGACCTACGAGCAGTACTTC
TRBV7-6,-,TRBJ1-1,-,CASSASQAGINTEAFF,TGTGCCAGCAGCGCATCCCAGGCAGGGATAAACACTGAAGCTTTCTTT
TRBV29-1,TRBD2,TRBJ2-7,-,CSASGTRVHEQYF,TGCAGCGCCTCCGGGACTAGGGTACACGAGCAGTACTTC
TRBV2,TRBD2,TRBJ2-1,-,CASRRGGGSNEQFF,TGTGCCAGCAGGCGGGGGGGCGGGAGCAATGAGCAGTTCTTC
TRBV7-2,TRBD1,TRBJ2-1,-,CASSIRDSSYKGYNEQFF,TGTGCCAGCAGCATTCGGGACAGTAGCTATAAAGGCTACAATGAGCAGTTCTTC
TRBV25-1,-,TRBJ1-5,-,CASSESLHQPQHF,TGTGCCAGCAGTGAGAGTCTCCATCAGCCCCAGCATTTT
TRBV15,-,TRBJ2-6,-,CATRRAWANVLTF,TGTGCCACCAGGAGGGCCTGGGCCAACGTCCTGACTTTC
TRBV6-1,TRBD1,TRBJ1-2,-,CASSASWKLQGYYGYTF,TGTGCCAGCAGTGCTTCATGGAAATTACAGGGGTACTATGGCTACACCTTC
TRBV19,-,TRBJ2-3,-,CASSIAGAGTDTQYF,TGTGCCAGTAGTATAGCGGGAGCCGGCACAGATACGCAGTATTTT
TRBV4-1,TRBD1,TRBJ1-2,few,CASSQQGQGHLGYTF,TGCGCCAGCAGCCAACAGGGACAGGGCCACCTTGGCTACACCTTC
TRBV6-6,-,TRBJ2-5,once,CASRRQETQYF,TGTGCCAGCAGGCGACAAGAGACCCAGTACTTC
TRBV5-1,-,TRBJ1-4,-,CASSPSRTNEKLFF,TGCGCCAGCAGCCCGTCCAGAACTAATGAAAAACTGTTTTTT
TRBV6-5,TRBD2,TRBJ2-7,once,CASIPLASGGYEQYF,TGTGCCAGCATTCCCCTGGCTAGCGGGGGCTACGAGCAGTACTTC
TRBV18,TRBD1,TRBJ2-3,-,CASSPGTGRTDTQYF,TGTGCCAGCTCACCAGGGACAGGGCGCACAGATACGCAGTATTTT